This passage covers 5 T cell receptor beta chains from one sample sequenced in a study of cytomegalovirus exposure and HLA in healthy donors. PCR primers comprised 60 Vbeta and 13 Jbeta primers. TCRdb's table, derived via immunoSEQ multiplex PCR, lists solely in-frame clones and lacks some. The repertoire holds under 150,000 clones, around 73% seen once, with 1.2% in the top ten. The sequencing input was PBMCs. The source is a man aged 45-65 years in good health and CMV-seronegative.

This sequence joins TRBV7-8 and TRBJ2-4; a possible D gene is TRBD2 (6 bases). The CDR3 is 12 residues long. Trimming took off 5 bases at V and 8 bases at J, with 10 bases between the two ends. Germline V gene lookup returns CDR1 SGHVS and CDR2 FQNEAQ. This chain's CDR3 is CASSPSGDIQYF. DNA for the CDR3: TGTGCCAGCAGCCCATCGGGGGACATTCAGTACTTC.

The V call is TRBV2, the J call TRBJ1-5; 9 bases are a match to TRBD1. V lost 4 bases, J lost 7 bases, and 8 bases stayed unmatched. Germline CDR1 and CDR2: SNHLY and FYNNEI. The CDR3 runs to 15 residues. CDR3 bases: TGTGCCAGCAGTGGAGGGACAGGGCTCGGACAGCCCCAGCATTTT. Translated, it gives CASSGGTGLGQPQHF.

The V and J genes are TRBV19 and TRBJ2-6; the match to TRBD2 covers 8 bases. The J segment lost 2 bases and the V segment lost 8 bases, leaving 8 bases of the junction unmatched. This CDR3 has 16 residues. Germline values: CDR1 LNHDA, CDR2 SQIVND (reference sequence). The CDR3 nucleotides read TGTGCCAGTTTTCCGGGGGGGGCGACTGGGGCCAACGTCCTGACTTTC. Its translation is CASFPGGATGANVLTF.

The chain combines TRBV28 with TRBJ2-7; 8 bases agree with TRBD2. The CDR3 runs to 14 residues. Germline CDR1 and CDR2: MDHEN and SYDVKM. V was pared by 6 bases and J by 0 bases, with 4 bases of the junction left unmatched. CDR3 amino acids: CASRRSGNSYEQYF. CDR3 nucleotides: TGTGCCAGCAGGCGTAGCGGGAACTCCTACGAGCAGTACTTC.

The rearrangement joins TRBV18 to TRBJ1-1; D is uncertain. V lost 4 bases and J lost 3, with 12 bases in between. The length of the CDR3 is 14 residues. Germline V gene data show CDR1 as KGHSH and CDR2 as LQKENI. CDR3 in amino acids: CASSRSAVYTEAFF. CDR3 bases: TGTGCCAGCTCACGGAGCGCGGTGTACACTGAAGCTTTCTTT. Full variable domain (missing parts from reference TRBV18 and TRBJ1-1): NAGVMQNPRHLVRRRGQEARLRCSPMKGHSHVYWYRQLPEEGLKFMVYLQKENIIDESGMPKERFSAEFPKEGPSILRIQQVVRGDSAAYFCASSRSAVYTEAFFGQGTRLTVV.